Each of the 5 T cell receptor beta chains below was sequenced from the same sample in a study of T cells after yellow fever vaccination. One entry per CDR3 protein, called by TCRdb with MiXCR from the 5' RACE reads. The table records around 310,000 distinct CDR3 sequences, 3.6% of them present only once. Sequenced here: PBMCs, sampled on the day of the yellow fever booster vaccination. The origin of the receptors is a man between 18 and 35 years old who received the YFV17D yellow fever vaccine.

This chain links TRBV10-3 with TRBJ1-2; D is perhaps TRBD1 (5 bases). From germline, CDR1 is ENHRY and CDR2 SYGVKD. Trimming cost V 8 bases and J 2 bases, with 9 bases left between them. CDR3 length equals 12 residues. CDR3 in amino acids: CAISGLNYGYTF. The DNA for the CDR3 is TGTGCCATCTCGGGACTGAACTATGGCTACACCTTC.

This clonotype was seen at least ten times. J is TRBJ2-5 and V is TRBV2; no firm D call. This CDR3 has 13 amino acids. Germline V gene lookup returns CDR1 SNHLY and CDR2 FYNNEI. V lost 1 base and J lost 5, with 8 bases in between. CDR3 bases: TGTGCCAGCAGTGAAGGGGCAGTTGAGACCCAGTACTTC. Encoded protein: CASSEGAVETQYF.

The chain is built from TRBV7-2 and TRBJ1-2; TRBD1 is a possible D gene (6 bases). V gave up 1 base and J gave up 7 bases, with 16 bases separating them. This CDR3 has 15 residues. The germline V gene encodes CDR1 SGHTA and CDR2 FQGNSA. CDR3 nucleotides: TGTGCCAGCAGCTTAGTTCTATACAGGGAGGTTGGCTACACCTTC. Protein sequence: CASSLVLYREVGYTF.

This clonotype was observed at least ten times. The chain is built from TRBV5-1 and TRBJ2-1; TRBD2 aligns across 11 bases. CDR3 length equals 15 residues. With V trimmed by 1 base and J by 8 bases, 5 bases remained unmatched. The germline V gene has CDR1 SGHRS and CDR2 YFSETQ. CDR3 region: CASSLTPGLADEQFF. Here the CDR3 DNA reads TGCGCCAGCAGCTTGACACCGGGACTAGCGGATGAGCAGTTCTTC. Full variable domain (outside the CDR3, taken from reference TRBV5-1 and TRBJ2-1): KAGVTQTPRYLIKTRGQQVTLSCSPISGHRSVSWYQQTPGQGLQFLFEYFSETQRNKGNFPGRFSGRQFSNSRSEMNVSTLELGDSALYLCASSLTPGLADEQFFGPGTRLTVL.

CDR3 loop: CASSVPSYNSPLHF. DNA of the CDR3: TGTGCCAGCAGTGTGCCCTCCTATAATTCACCCCTCCACTTT. J is TRBJ1-6 and V is TRBV2; D uncertain. This CDR3 spans 14 amino acids. Trimming stripped 4 bases from V and 0 bases from J, with 4 bases between. The germline V gene has CDR1 SNHLY and CDR2 FYNNEI.